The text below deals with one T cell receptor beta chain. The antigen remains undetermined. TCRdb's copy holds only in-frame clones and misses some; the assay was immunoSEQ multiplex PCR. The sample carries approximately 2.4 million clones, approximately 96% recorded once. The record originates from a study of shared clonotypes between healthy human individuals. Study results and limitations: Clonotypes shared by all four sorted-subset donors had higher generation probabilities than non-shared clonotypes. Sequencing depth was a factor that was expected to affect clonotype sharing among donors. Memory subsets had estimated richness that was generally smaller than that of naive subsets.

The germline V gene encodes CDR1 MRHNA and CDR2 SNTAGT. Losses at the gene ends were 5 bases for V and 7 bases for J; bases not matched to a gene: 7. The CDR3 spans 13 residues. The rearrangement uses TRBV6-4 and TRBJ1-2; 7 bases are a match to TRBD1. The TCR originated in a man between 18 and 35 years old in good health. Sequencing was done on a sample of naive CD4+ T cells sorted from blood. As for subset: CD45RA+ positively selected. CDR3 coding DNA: TGTGCCAGCAGTCGCGACAGGGACGGTGGCTACACCTTC. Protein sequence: CASSRDRDGGYTF.